This entry lists 27 T cell receptor beta chains sequenced from one sample in a study of cytomegalovirus exposure and HLA in healthy donors. PCR was performed using 60 Vbeta and 13 Jbeta primers. The method was immunoSEQ multiplex PCR; TCRdb's version includes in-frame clones alone and lacks a portion of them. This table holds over 80,000 clones. The sample consisted of PBMCs. These receptors all come from a girl aged 10-17 years in good health and CMV-seropositive.

V is TRBV30 and J is TRBJ2-1; 8 nucleotides agree with TRBD2. After removal of 0 bases from V and 6 bases from J, the junction contained 1 base not matched to a gene. The CDR3 spans 13 residues. The germline gives CDR1 GTSNPN, CDR2 SVGIG (reference sequence). The CDR3 protein is CAWSVSGGNEQFF. In DNA, the CDR3 is TGTGCCTGGAGTGTAAGCGGGGGCAATGAGCAGTTCTTC. The full variable domain, in which reference TRBV30 and TRBJ2-1 provide the parts outside the CDR3, is SQTIHQWPATLVQPVGSPLSLECTVEGTSNPNLYWYRQAAGRGLQLLFYSVGIGQISSEVPQNLSASRPQDRQFILSSKKLLLSDSGFYLCAWSVSGGNEQFFGPGTRLTVL.

The chain links TRBV5-3 to TRBJ1-5; D possibly corresponds to TRBD1 (5 bases). TRBV5-3 is noted as an ORF with a role that remains uncertain. V was pared by 4 bases and J by 15 bases, with 14 bases between. The CDR3 sequence is 11 residues long. The chain's CDR3 is CARSGGTVGHF. In DNA, the CDR3 is TGTGCCAGAAGCGGGGGGACCGTGGGGCATTTT.

V is TRBV5-1 and J is TRBJ2-7; 10 bases line up with TRBD1. V was pared by 3 bases and J by 0 bases, with 3 bases of the junction left unmatched. This CDR3 spans 15 amino acids. The germline V gene has CDR1 SGHRS and CDR2 YFSETQ. The CDR3 is CASSWDRGGSYEQYF. For the CDR3, the DNA is TGCGCCAGCAGCTGGGACAGGGGTGGCTCCTACGAGCAGTACTTC.

The chain joins TRBV29-1 to TRBJ1-5, with D perhaps matching TRBD1 (6 bases). V shed 4 bases and J shed 4 bases, with 8 bases lying between them. The CDR3 sequence is 12 residues long. Looked up from germline, CDR1 is SQVTM and CDR2 is ANQGSEA. The DNA for the CDR3 is TGCAGCGTTGGGACAGAAAATCAGCCCCAGCATTTT. This codes for CSVGTENQPQHF.

The CDR3 bases are TGTGCCAGCCGTCGCGCTAACTATGGCTACACCTTC. It codes for CASRRANYGYTF. The chain links TRBV19 to TRBJ1-2, with no clear D. V was clipped by 9 bases and J by 0 bases, with 8 bases between them. CDR1 is LNHDA, CDR2 SQIVND, per germline (reference sequence). The CDR3 is 12 amino acids. Full variable domain (outside the CDR3, taken from reference TRBV19 and TRBJ1-2): DGGITQSPKYLFRKEGQNVTLSCEQNLNHDAMYWYRQDPGQGLRLIYYSQIVNDFQKGDIAEGYSVSREKKESFPLTVTSAQKNPTAFYLCASRRANYGYTFGSGTRLTVV.

This rearrangement joins TRBV7-8 to TRBJ1-4; possible D gene TRBD1, 6 bases. The V end was cut by 2 bases, the J end by 7 bases, with 11 bases between. Germline lookup yields CDR1 SGHVS and CDR2 FQNEAQ. The CDR3 spans 14 residues. In nucleotides, the CDR3 is TGTGCCAGCAGCTTACAGGGGACGTTTGAAAAACTGTTTTTT. Protein product: CASSLQGTFEKLFF.

V gene TRBV4-1 combines with J gene TRBJ2-1; a weak D match, TRBD1 (6 bases). V was clipped by 4 bases and J by 0 bases, with 13 bases between them. The CDR3 loop spans 16 amino acids. Per the germline V gene, CDR1 is MGHRA and CDR2 is YSYEKL. This CDR3 is CASSRHRDISYNEQFF. Written as DNA, the CDR3 is TGCGCCAGCAGCCGTCACCGGGACATCTCCTACAATGAGCAGTTCTTC.

The rearrangement joins TRBV6-5 to TRBJ2-3; 9 bases are a match to TRBD2. The CDR3 runs 14 residues. J was trimmed by 7 bases and V by 8 bases; bases with no gene match: 10. Germline V gene sequence: CDR1 MNHEY, CDR2 SVGAGI. The CDR3 sequence: CASWSGGGAHTQYF. The CDR3 DNA sequence: TGTGCCAGCTGGTCTGGCGGGGGGGCGCATACGCAGTATTTT.

The V and J genes are TRBV9 and TRBJ2-2; the match to TRBD2 covers 10 bases. V gave up 0 bases and J gave up 7 bases; unmatched junction bases: 3. The CDR3 is 15 amino acids. CDR1 is SGDLS, CDR2 YYNGEE, per germline. The CDR3 loop reads CASSVEASGGGELFF. CDR3 nucleotide sequence: TGTGCCAGCAGCGTAGAGGCTAGCGGGGGCGGGGAGCTGTTTTTT. The full variable domain, in which reference TRBV9 and TRBJ2-2 provide the parts outside the CDR3, is DSGVTQTPKHLITATGQRVTLRCSPRSGDLSVYWYQQSLDQGLQFLIQYYNGEERAKGNILERFSAQQFPDLHSELNLSSLELGDSALYFCASSVEASGGGELFFGEGSRLTVL.

The chain combines TRBV28 with TRBJ1-1, with TRBD1 identical over 8 bases. This CDR3 spans 14 amino acids. The junction had 7 bases not matched to a gene; V was cut back by 4 bases and J by 6 bases. Germline V gene data show CDR1 as MDHEN and CDR2 as SYDVKM. In nucleotides, the CDR3 is TGTGCCAGCAGTTCCCAGGGGGCGATGTCTGAAGCTTTCTTT. Its protein product is CASSSQGAMSEAFF.

J is TRBJ1-2 and V is TRBV5-6, with TRBD1 identical over 10 bases. CDR1 and CDR2 from the germline V gene are SGHDT and YYEEEE. The CDR3 consists of 13 residues. Germline trimming cut 4 bases from V and 6 bases from J; bases unmatched to any gene: 3. The CDR3 sequence is CASSLGTGDGYTF. In DNA, the CDR3 is TGTGCCAGCAGCCTTGGGACAGGGGATGGCTACACCTTC.

V gene TRBV5-1 combines with J gene TRBJ2-3; no clear D. With 0 bases removed from V and 5 bases from J, the gap between germline ends came to 10 bases. The CDR3 is 14 amino acids. The germline V gene has CDR1 SGHRS and CDR2 YFSETQ. The CDR3 region is CASSLELPQDTQYF. DNA for the CDR3: TGCGCCAGCAGCTTGGAACTACCCCAAGATACGCAGTATTTT.

The chain combines TRBV6-1 with TRBJ2-5; tentative D call: TRBD1 (5 bases). The CDR3 is made up of 17 amino acids. CDR1 and CDR2 from the germline V gene are MNHNS and SASEGT. V was cut by 3 bases and J by 4 bases, with 21 bases left in between. CDR3 sequence: CASSDTPQIRVSETQYF. The CDR3 region has the DNA TGTGCCAGCAGTGATACGCCTCAAATCAGGGTATCAGAGACCCAGTACTTC.

The chain is built from TRBV15 and TRBJ2-2; D not certain. Trimming left V 3 bases short and J 0 bases short, with 8 bases between. This CDR3 region has 15 residues. Germline loops: CDR1 LNHNV, CDR2 YYDKDF (reference sequence). CDR3 nucleotide sequence: TGTGCCACCAGCAGGAGTACAGCGAACACCGGGGAGCTGTTTTTT. This translates into CATSRSTANTGELFF.

V usage is TRBV2 and J usage is TRBJ1-5; 7 nucleotides match TRBD1. Per the germline V gene, CDR1 is SNHLY and CDR2 is FYNNEI. V dropped 7 bases and J dropped 13; count of bases not matched to a gene: 7. CDR3 length: 11 amino acids. CDR3 region: CASTRDREQHF. The CDR3 nucleotides read TGTGCCAGCACCCGCGACAGGGAGCAGCATTTT. The full variable domain, rest sourced from reference TRBV2 and TRBJ1-5, is EPEVTQTPSHQVTQMGQEVILRCVPISNHLYFYWYRQILGQKVEFLVSFYNNEISEKSEIFDDQFSVERPDGSNFTLKIRSTKLEDSAMYFCASTRDREQHFGDGTRLSIL.

The gene calls are TRBV10-3 and TRBJ1-5; perhaps TRBD1 as D (6 bases). This CDR3 comprises 15 residues. V dropped 5 bases and J dropped 0 bases, with 11 bases sitting between them. CDR1 and CDR2 (germline): ENHRY, SYGVKD. Here the CDR3 DNA reads TGTGCCATCAGTCCAGGGGATGATAGCAATCAGCCCCAGCATTTT. It specifies CAISPGDDSNQPQHF.

The chain joins TRBV6-4 to TRBJ1-3, with D possibly matching TRBD1 (5 bases). The ends were cut back, 9 bases at V and 4 bases at J, with 13 bases in the middle. Per germline, CDR1 MRHNA and CDR2 SNTAGT. The CDR3 extends over 13 amino acids. CDR3 loop: CAREKGQGNTIYF. CDR3 nucleotides: TGTGCCAGGGAGAAAGGACAAGGAAACACCATATATTTT.

This chain links TRBV4-1 with TRBJ1-5; D not resolved. V was trimmed by 0 bases and J by 6 bases, leaving 6 bases between them. This CDR3 contains 13 residues. Per the germline V gene, CDR1 is MGHRA and CDR2 is YSYEKL. CDR3 amino acids: CASSQDPFQPQHF. The CDR3 region has the DNA TGCGCCAGCAGCCAAGATCCGTTTCAGCCCCAGCATTTT.

The chain has TRBV14 and TRBJ1-6; D may be TRBD1 (6 bases). This CDR3 region has 14 residues. Trimming cost V 3 bases and J 10 bases, with 13 bases left between them. Germline CDR1 and CDR2: SGHDN and FVKESK. The CDR3 protein is CASSQDRQLSPLHF. DNA of the CDR3: TGTGCCAGCAGCCAGGACAGACAGCTCTCACCCCTCCACTTT.

The J gene is TRBJ2-7, the V gene TRBV7-9, with 7 positions matching TRBD1. Germline trimming cut 4 bases from V and 1 base from J; bases unmatched to any gene: 10. CDR3 length: 16 amino acids. The germline V gene has CDR1 SEHNR and CDR2 FQNEAQ (reference sequence). The CDR3 DNA reads TGTGCCAGCAGCTCAACCCGGGACAGCAGATCCTACGAGCAGTACGTC. Amino acids: CASSSTRDSRSYEQYV.

The CDR3 spells CASSLPSGGINTEAFF. As DNA, the CDR3 is TGTGCCAGCAGCTTGCCATCCGGAGGGATCAACACTGAAGCTTTCTTT. The chain is built from TRBV13 and TRBJ1-1; D is unresolved. V was cut by 3 bases and J by 2 bases, with 16 bases left in between. Germline assignment: CDR1 PRHDT and CDR2 FYEKMQ (reference sequence). The CDR3 runs to 16 residues.

The rearrangement uses TRBV7-9 and TRBJ2-5, with TRBD2 as a possible D gene (7 bases). The V and J ends lost 1 base and 3 bases respectively, with 12 bases between them. The length of the CDR3 is 15 residues. CDR1 and CDR2 from the germline V gene are SEHNR and FQNEAQ (reference sequence). The DNA of the CDR3 is TGTGCCAGCAGCTTAGTACGGGGGGCTAAAGAGACCCAGTACTTC. This translates into CASSLVRGAKETQYF.

As concerns this clone: Germline and junction disagree at one end, which may indicate a read error. The chain has TRBV5-6 and TRBJ2-5; D possibly corresponds to TRBD1 (7 bases). From germline, CDR1 is SGHDT and CDR2 YYEEEE. This CDR3 contains 15 residues. The CDR3, as DNA: TGTGCCAGCAGCTTGGTAGGGCAGGGGGGAGAGAACCAGTACTTC. It yields the protein CASSLVGQGGENQYF.

The J gene is TRBJ2-3, the V gene TRBV4-1; the match to TRBD1 covers 8 bases. J was trimmed by 0 bases and V by 0 bases; bases with no gene match: 2. This CDR3 has 16 amino acids. The germline gives CDR1 MGHRA, CDR2 YSYEKL. The CDR3 DNA reads TGCGCCAGCAGCCAAGAGGACAGGGCGAGCACAGATACGCAGTATTTT. It specifies CASSQEDRASTDTQYF.

This sequence joins TRBV28 and TRBJ1-5; 7 positions agree with TRBD1. The V and J ends lost 4 bases and 7 bases, in that order; junction bases with no gene match: 10. CDR3 size: 15 residues. Germline V gives CDR1 MDHEN, CDR2 SYDVKM. CDR3 protein: CASSYGAGGGQPQHF. In nucleotides, the CDR3 is TGTGCCAGCAGTTACGGGGCCGGAGGGGGCCAGCCCCAGCATTTT.

The J gene is TRBJ1-2, the V gene TRBV6-5; TRBD1 matches at 7 bases. V shed 6 bases and J 3 bases; nucleotides not matched to a gene: 4. The length of the CDR3 is 13 residues. From germline, CDR1 is MNHEY and CDR2 SVGAGI. The CDR3 loop reads CASSPGTDYGYTF. CDR3 nucleotide sequence: TGTGCCAGCAGCCCCGGGACAGACTATGGCTACACCTTC.

The V call is TRBV7-2, the J call TRBJ1-5, with D possibly matching TRBD1 (5 bases). Per the germline V gene, CDR1 is SGHTA and CDR2 is FQGNSA. The ends were cut back, 2 bases at V and 7 bases at J, with 18 bases in the middle. CDR3 length: 16 amino acids. CDR3 loop: CASSLTGGESGQPQHF. DNA for the CDR3: TGTGCCAGCAGCTTAACGGGAGGGGAGAGTGGGCAGCCCCAGCATTTT.